This passage covers 9 T cell receptor beta chains from one sample sequenced in a study of graft-versus-host responses after intestinal transplantation. Sequenced by immunoSEQ multiplex PCR; TCRdb stores in-frame clones only, minus some. The sample holds some 9,900 clones, nearly 95% seen once. The sequencing used PBMCs, collected approximately 40 days after intestinal transplantation. These receptors were taken from a human patient who received an intestinal transplant, so some T cells may come from the graft donor.

The chain is built from TRBV27 and TRBJ1-1; D gene unclear. The germline V gene encodes CDR1 MNHEY and CDR2 SMNVEV (reference sequence). V gave up 6 bases and J gave up 1 base, with 15 bases separating them. There are 15 residues in the CDR3. CDR3 coding DNA: TGTGCCAGCAGCCCCCGAGACCTAGGGAACACTGAAGCTTTCTTT. Protein: CASSPRDLGNTEAFF.

This clone was recorded once. The V and J genes are TRBV10-2 and TRBJ2-2, with 8 bases aligning to TRBD1. The V segment lost 9 bases and the J segment 7 bases; nucleotides outside the gene matches: 13. The CDR3 sequence is 15 residues long. The germline V gene has CDR1 WSHSY and CDR2 SAAADI. CDR3 sequence reads: CASLSPDRENGELFF. CDR3 in DNA: TGCGCCAGTCTCTCGCCGGACAGGGAAAACGGGGAGCTGTTTTTT.

This chain connects TRBV6-4 to TRBJ2-3; TRBD2 matches 16 bases. The junction had 1 base not matched to a gene; V was cut back by 0 bases and J by 4 bases. The germline V gene has CDR1 MRHNA and CDR2 SNTAGT. The CDR3 is 17 residues long. The CDR3 DNA reads as TGTGCCAGCAGTGACTCGGGACTAGCGGGGGGGCCAGATACGCAGTATTTT. As protein: CASSDSGLAGGPDTQYF.

This clone occurred once. This sequence joins TRBV13 and TRBJ2-7; no definite D call. Between the trimmed V and J ends, which lost 0 bases and 0 bases, there was a span of 6 bases. Germline lookup yields CDR1 PRHDT and CDR2 FYEKMQ (reference sequence). This CDR3 has 14 residues. CDR3 amino acids: CASSLGRNSYEQYF. The CDR3, as DNA: TGTGCCAGCAGCTTAGGCCGGAACTCCTACGAGCAGTACTTC.

The chain combines TRBV5-1 with TRBJ2-2; D is perhaps TRBD1 or TRBD2 (6 bases each). Germline CDR1 reads SGHRS; CDR2 reads YFSETQ. The CDR3 is made up of 15 amino acids. V lost 0 bases and J lost 7, with 13 bases in between. CDR3 DNA sequence: TGCGCCAGCAGCTTGGACCCCAGGGGAGGCGGGGAGCTGTTTTTT. Encoded protein: CASSLDPRGGGELFF.

This clone was seen once. CDR3 bases: TGCGCCAGCAGCCCCCTAGCTGTGGGGACAGGGACCCAGTACTTC. Residues: CASSPLAVGTGTQYF. The chain joins TRBV5-1 to TRBJ2-5, with 8 nucleotides matching TRBD1. Germline V gives CDR1 SGHRS, CDR2 YFSETQ. The ends lost 4 bases at V and 7 bases at J; junction bases unmatched: 12. This CDR3 is 15 amino acids long.

The CDR3 spells CASSPRTGKNTGELFF. In DNA form, the CDR3 reads TGTGCCAGCAGTCCCCGAACGGGGAAGAACACCGGGGAGCTGTTTTTT. The genes are TRBV7-3 and TRBJ2-2; D may be TRBD2 (5 bases). The V and J ends lost 6 bases and 1 base respectively, with 15 bases between them. CDR3 length equals 16 residues. The germline gives CDR1 SGHTA, CDR2 FQGTGA.

With respect to this clone: A much larger clone is a single base away; this may be a read error. This chain links TRBV6-5 with TRBJ2-7, with a tentative D call TRBD2 (7 bases). CDR3 length equals 15 residues. V lost 4 bases and J lost 2, with 15 bases in between. Germline CDR1 reads MNHEY; CDR2 reads SVGAGI. The CDR3 coding sequence is TGTGCCAGCAGTTGGGGGGGCGGGGGCACCTACGAGCAGTACTTC. As protein: CASSWGGGGTYEQYF.

This clone was seen just once. V usage is TRBV6-6 and J usage is TRBJ2-3; D may be TRBD2 (6 bases). V was pared by 6 bases and J by 5 bases, with 6 bases between. The CDR3 runs 11 residues. CDR1 and CDR2 (germline): MNHNY, SVGAGI (reference sequence). CDR3 bases: TGTGCCAGCAGGACTAGAGATACGCAGTATTTT. Translated, it gives CASRTRDTQYF.